Each of the 19 T cell receptor beta chains below was sequenced from the same sample in a study of cytomegalovirus exposure and HLA in healthy donors. Primers for the PCR totalled 60 Vbeta and 13 Jbeta. Only in-frame clones appear in the TCRdb table, and some are missing; sequencing was by immunoSEQ multiplex PCR. The sample lists some 250,000 clones, about 81% occurring once. Specimen: PBMCs. Source of these receptors: a woman aged 40 to 55 in good health and CMV-seropositive.

This rearrangement joins TRBV11-3 to TRBJ2-2; 11 bases agree with TRBD2. The V gene's germline CDR1 is SGHNT and CDR2 YENEEA. This CDR3 spans 17 amino acids. The junction had 6 bases not matched to a gene; V was cut back by 3 bases and J by 3 bases. The DNA for the CDR3 is TGTGCCAGCAGCTTTCGGGGACTAGCGGTTTACACCGGGGAGCTGTTTTTT. Translated, it gives CASSFRGLAVYTGELFF.

This clone was seen just once. This chain connects TRBV6-1 to TRBJ1-5, with 7 bases aligning to TRBD1. Germline V lookup: CDR1 MNHNS, CDR2 SASEGT. The ends lost 4 bases at V and 6 bases at J; junction bases unmatched: 21. The CDR3 runs to 19 residues. The CDR3 DNA is TGTGCCAGCAGTGGAGCTGGGAAAGGGGGCGGATTGAGAGGTCAGCCCCAGCATTTT. It specifies CASSGAGKGGGLRGQPQHF.

Note on this clone: At one end, the junction sequence differs from germline, possibly due to a read error. This chain joins TRBV7-9 and TRBJ2-7; D perhaps matches TRBD2 (7 bases). CDR3 size: 15 residues. Germline loops: CDR1 SEHNR, CDR2 FQNEAQ (reference sequence). CDR3 loop: CSSSLMQGRDYEQYF. In DNA, the CDR3 is TGTTCCAGCAGCTTAATGCAGGGGAGGGACTACGAGCAGTACTTC.

The chain uses TRBV6-1 and TRBJ2-5; 10 bases are shared with TRBD1. The CDR3 has 16 residues. CDR1 MNHNS and CDR2 SASEGT come from the germline V gene. With V trimmed by 4 bases and J by 4 bases, 9 bases remained unmatched. Written as DNA, the CDR3 is TGTGCCAGCAGTGCAGGGACAGGGGCCTGGGGAGAGACCCAGTACTTC. As protein: CASSAGTGAWGETQYF.

V gene TRBV2 combines with J gene TRBJ2-7; 15 bases map to TRBD2. Germline-derived CDR1 and CDR2 are SNHLY and FYNNEI. This CDR3 is 17 amino acids long. J gave up 0 bases and V 4 bases, and 4 bases lay outside the gene matches. The CDR3 loop reads CASSAGLAGGSSYEQYF. CDR3 DNA: TGTGCCAGCAGTGCGGGACTAGCGGGAGGAAGCTCCTACGAGCAGTACTTC.

The CDR3 protein is CASSLDRVGNEQYF. The CDR3 coding sequence is TGTGCCAGCAGCTTAGACAGGGTGGGGAACGAGCAGTACTTC. J is TRBJ2-7 and V is TRBV7-2; perhaps TRBD1 as D (6 bases). V dropped 1 base and J dropped 5 bases, with 12 bases sitting between them. The germline V gene encodes CDR1 SGHTA and CDR2 FQGNSA. The CDR3 is made up of 14 amino acids. Based on the CDR3 plus reference TRBV7-2 and TRBJ2-7, the full variable domain is GAGVSQSPSNKVTEKGKDVELRCDPISGHTALYWYRQSLGQGLEFLIYFQGNSAPDKSGLPSDRFSAERTGGSVSTLTIQRTQQEDSAVYLCASSLDRVGNEQYFGPGTRLTVT.

In this sample, this clone turned up once. The chain links TRBV7-8 to TRBJ1-5, with 7 bases aligning to TRBD1. The CDR3 is made up of 16 amino acids. Germline loops: CDR1 SGHVS, CDR2 FQNEAQ. The V and J ends lost 5 bases and 11 bases, in that order; junction bases with no gene match: 18. CDR3 coding DNA: TGTGCCAGCAGCCCAACAGGGGAACCTTCTCAATCCGCCCAGCATTTT. This sequence encodes CASSPTGEPSQSAQHF.

The rearrangement joins TRBV6-5 to TRBJ1-2; 8 bases align to TRBD1. There are 14 residues in the CDR3. With V trimmed by 8 bases and J by 4 bases, 9 bases remained unmatched. Looked up from germline, CDR1 is MNHEY and CDR2 is SVGAGI. The CDR3 is CASSSDRATYGYTF. The CDR3 DNA reads TGTGCCAGCTCGTCGGACAGGGCAACCTATGGCTACACCTTC.

V usage is TRBV6-6 and J usage is TRBJ2-7, with 8 bases aligning to TRBD1. CDR1 is MNHNY, CDR2 SVGAGI, per germline (reference sequence). The CDR3 covers 15 residues. The V gene end was trimmed by 0 bases and the J gene end by 9 bases; junction bases not matched to a gene: 10. The CDR3 nucleotides read TGTGCCAGCAGTTACTCGGGGACAGGACAGCCCGGGCAGTACTTC. This codes for CASSYSGTGQPGQYF.

CDR3 loop: CASSQKGQSMRNEQFF. CDR3 nucleotides: TGTGCCAGCAGCCAAAAGGGACAGTCCATGCGGAATGAGCAGTTCTTC. The rearrangement uses TRBV7-2 and TRBJ2-1, with 7 bases matching TRBD1. This CDR3 comprises 16 residues. Trimming removed 5 bases from V and 7 bases from J; junction bases left unmatched: 14. CDR1 is SGHTA and CDR2 is FQGNSA in the germline V gene.

This chain connects TRBV27 to TRBJ1-2; no definite D call. The V gene's germline CDR1 is MNHEY and CDR2 SMNVEV (reference sequence). The CDR3 has 14 residues. With 0 bases removed from V and 5 bases from J, the gap between germline ends came to 10 bases. CDR3 nucleotide sequence: TGTGCCAGCAGTTTATCTCCAGGCCTTTATGGCTACACCTTC. Protein sequence: CASSLSPGLYGYTF.

CDR3 nucleotide sequence: TGTGCCTGGAGTCGGAGGGACGAGCAGCCCCAGCATTTT. It translates to CAWSRRDEQPQHF. The V and J genes are TRBV30 and TRBJ1-5; D might be TRBD1 (5 bases). The CDR3 contains 13 residues. V was clipped by 2 bases and J by 7 bases, with 12 bases between them. CDR1 GTSNPN and CDR2 SVGIG come from the germline V gene (reference sequence).

This chain joins TRBV9 and TRBJ2-5; 7 bases line up with TRBD1. Germline CDR1 and CDR2: SGDLS and YYNGEE. Trimming removed 5 bases from V and 4 bases from J; junction bases left unmatched: 11. The CDR3 contains 15 residues. CDR3 residues: CASSLRQGESETQYF. The DNA of the CDR3 is TGTGCCAGCAGTCTTAGACAGGGCGAATCAGAGACCCAGTACTTC.

The chain is built from TRBV11-1 and TRBJ2-5; TRBD1 matches at 7 bases. V was pared by 5 bases and J by 2 bases, with 8 bases of the junction left unmatched. The CDR3 runs to 15 residues. Germline CDR1 and CDR2: SGHAT and FQDESV (reference sequence). The CDR3 sequence is CASSRQGGQQETQYF. CDR3 nucleotide sequence: TGTGCCAGCAGCCGCCAAGGGGGCCAACAAGAGACCCAGTACTTC.

In this sample, this clone turned up once. J is TRBJ2-7 and V is TRBV20-1, with D uncertain. The CDR3 loop spans 11 amino acids. The V end lost 3 bases, the J end lost 3 bases, and 6 bases lay between the germline ends. Germline V gives CDR1 DFQATT, CDR2 SNEGSKA (reference sequence). The CDR3 sequence: CSARSYYEQYF. As DNA, the CDR3 is TGCAGTGCTAGGAGCTACTACGAGCAGTACTTC.

The rearrangement uses TRBV11-3 and TRBJ2-2, with 7 bases matching TRBD1. CDR1 is SGHNT, CDR2 YENEEA, per germline. Losses at the gene ends were 1 base for V and 6 bases for J; bases not matched to a gene: 5. The CDR3 loop spans 15 amino acids. CDR3 DNA: TGTGCCAGCAGCTTAGGACAGGGTGACGCCGGGGAGCTGTTTTTT. Residues: CASSLGQGDAGELFF.

V is TRBV10-3 and J is TRBJ1-2; 7 bases are a match to TRBD1. Germline-derived CDR1 and CDR2 are ENHRY and SYGVKD. The CDR3 contains 14 residues. V was clipped by 8 bases and J by 2 bases; unmatched bases: 8. This CDR3 is CAIPQAGGNYGYTF. CDR3 nucleotides: TGTGCCATCCCTCAGGCAGGGGGGAACTATGGCTACACCTTC.

The chain couples TRBV5-1 to TRBJ2-1; the match to TRBD2 covers 9 bases. The CDR3 is 15 amino acids. Germline loops: CDR1 SGHRS, CDR2 YFSETQ. J gave up 3 bases and V 2 bases, and 3 bases lay outside the gene matches. The CDR3 DNA sequence: TGCGCCAGCAGCTTTCTAGCGGGAAACTACAATGAGCAGTTCTTC. This encodes CASSFLAGNYNEQFF.

The V call is TRBV6-5, the J call TRBJ2-7; D is possibly TRBD1 (6 bases). The CDR3 consists of 13 residues. Germline values: CDR1 MNHEY, CDR2 SVGAGI. V lost 7 bases to trimming and J lost 3 bases, with 13 bases between them. Written as DNA, the CDR3 is TGTGCCAGCACCTTAGGACAGAGCTACGAGCAGTACTTC. Amino acids: CASTLGQSYEQYF.